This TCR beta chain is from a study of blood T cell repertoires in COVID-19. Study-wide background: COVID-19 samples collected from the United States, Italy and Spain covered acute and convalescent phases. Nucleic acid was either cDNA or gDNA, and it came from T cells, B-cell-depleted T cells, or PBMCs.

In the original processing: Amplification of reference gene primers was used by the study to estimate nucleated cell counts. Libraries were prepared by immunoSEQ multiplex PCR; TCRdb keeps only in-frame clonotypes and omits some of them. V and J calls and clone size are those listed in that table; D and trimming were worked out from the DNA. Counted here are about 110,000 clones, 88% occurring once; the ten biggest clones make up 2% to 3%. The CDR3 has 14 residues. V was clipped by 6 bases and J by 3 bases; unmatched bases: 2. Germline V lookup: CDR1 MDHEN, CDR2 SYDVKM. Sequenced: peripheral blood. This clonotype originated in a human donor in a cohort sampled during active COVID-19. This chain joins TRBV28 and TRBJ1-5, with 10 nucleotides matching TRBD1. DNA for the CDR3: TGTGCCAGCAGGGACAGGGGGTACAATCAGCCCCAGCATTTT. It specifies CASRDRGYNQPQHF. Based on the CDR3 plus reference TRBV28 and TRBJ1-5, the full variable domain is DVKVTQSSRYLVKRTGEKVFLECVQDMDHENMFWYRQDPGLGLRLIYFSYDVKMKEKGDIPEGYSVSREKKERFSLILESASTNQTSMYLCASRDRGYNQPQHFGDGTRLSIL.